Sequencing of this T cell receptor (beta chain) was carried out in a study of human CD4 T cells and Enterobacteriaceae (dated by TCRdb to 2018 to 2021). What the authors observed across the whole study: In ex vivo samples, clonotypes with broad cross-reactivity seemed more expanded than specific clonotypes, as 11 of 19 and about 60% of the 34 fell within the top 5%. Reactivity of ex vivo clonotypes was inferred only by matching nucleotide sequences to CFSE-low cultures from the same donors.

Memory CD4+ T cells were FACS-sorted on a FACSAria III to over 95% purity as all CD4+ cells other than CD45RA+CCR7+CD95- naive cells. Healthy donor blood was obtained from blood donation centers in Switzerland. Total CD4+ T cells and monocytes were enriched by positive selection with CD4 and CD14 magnetic microbeads. CD8+, CD14+, CD16+, CD56+, CD19+ and CD25-bright cells were excluded prior to sorting. To assess in vivo expansion of bacteria-reactive clonotypes, total memory CD4+ T cells from a couple of blood donors were sequenced directly ex vivo. Peripheral blood mononuclear cells were isolated from donor blood using Ficoll-Paque Plus. The CDR3 has 16 amino acids, counting the end cysteine and phenylalanine. The entry retains the CDR3 DNA only, 48 bases that are in frame from base 1. Taken from the germline V gene (reference sequence), the CDR1 and CDR2 loops are LNHDA and SQIVND. Cut back by 1 base and 4 bases, the V and J ends lie 15 bases apart.

Deep-level sequencing, with a detection sensitivity of one cell in 200,000, was applied to the ex vivo total memory CD4+ samples. The QIAamp DNA Micro Kit was used to extract genomic DNA from cell pellets, and spectrophotometry was used to check the DNA quantity and purity. The immunoSEQ multiplex PCR assay was used to amplify TCR Vbeta CDR3 regions. Amplicons were sequenced on the Illumina HiSeq platform. The retrieved sequences were 87 nucleotides long and included the CDR3 region. The source study handled its data this way. A unique productive TCR Vbeta nucleotide sequence was defined as a clonotype and was quantified by productive template frequency from ImmunoSEQ Analyzer V3.0. A threshold at the top 5th percentile of each frequency-ranked repertoire was used to define expanded clonotypes. Repertoire overlap was computed as Chao-Jaccard with the R package fossil and visualized by nonmetric multidimensional scaling with the R package MASS. Entries here come from immuneACCESS through TCRdb and include only in-frame sequences with V and J called. Some clones fail to appear in such tables; in the studies checked, an unresolved V gene covers under half of the shortfall, and the cause of the remainder is unknown. That table supplies the V and J calls and clone size; D and trimming were determined from the DNA. Here the sample has tens of thousands of clones; around four fifths occur a single time. The ten largest make up 1.7% of the sample.

Comment on this clone: The target of this receptor is not known. Per-nucleotide qualities are absent, and no much larger clonotype sits a single base away.

The source of this sequence is a human donor in good health. The V and J segments used are TRBV19 and TRBJ2-3; the D gene lacks a confident call. The sample comprised memory CD4+ T cells from blood. According to the study, the label for this sample's cell subset or site signals: total memory CD4 T cells sorted directly ex vivo, unstimulated. CDR3 reads: CASSIGPDRLPDTQYF. In nucleotide form, the sequence is TGTGCCAGTAGTATAGGGCCGGACCGCCTCCCAGATACGCAGTATTTT.